One sample yielded the 8 T cell receptor beta chains listed below, sequenced in a study of T-cell reconstitution after alpha-beta-depleted transplantation in children. Unique molecular identifiers tagged the TCRbeta library. Each CDR3 protein is one row after TCRdb ran MiXCR on the PCR reads. The sample yields about 97,000 distinct CDR3 sequences, roughly 6% seen once. The sample in question was PBMCs, mostly from graft donor cells, obtained 60 days after TCRalphabeta/CD19-depleted stem cell transplant. The receptor source for this set is a female patient aged 2 to 10 who had a stem cell transplant for Fanconi anemia, so the T cells may come from the graft donor.

The table lists this clonotype with many counts. The rearrangement uses TRBV4-2 and TRBJ2-1; 11 nucleotides line up with TRBD1. This CDR3 contains 14 residues. V was pared by 4 bases and J by 7 bases, with 3 bases of the junction left unmatched. CDR1 is LGHNA, CDR2 YNFKEQ, per germline. The CDR3 spells CASSRDRGSNEQFF. The CDR3 DNA reads TGTGCCAGCAGCCGGGACAGGGGGAGTAATGAGCAGTTCTTC.

This clonotype was recorded a few times. The chain couples TRBV29-1 to TRBJ1-1; D uncertain. Germline CDR1 is SQVTM and CDR2 is ANQGSEA. The CDR3 totals 13 residues. The CDR3 loop is CSSAYPLNTEAFF. The CDR3 DNA is TGCAGTTCAGCCTACCCCTTGAACACTGAAGCTTTCTTT.

This clonotype was seen many times. V and J are TRBV10-3 and TRBJ2-1; TRBD2 aligns across 10 bases. The V and J ends lost 6 bases and 1 base, in that order; junction bases with no gene match: 3. CDR1 ENHRY and CDR2 SYGVKD come from the germline V gene. The CDR3 is made up of 15 amino acids. CDR3 in DNA: TGTGCCATCAGGAAGCGGGAGGGGTCCTACAATGAGCAGTTCTTC. Translated: CAIRKREGSYNEQFF.

This clonotype was seen only a few times. The DNA for the CDR3 is TGTGCCAGCACCCGGGACAGGGGGCGAGGTAATCAGCCCCAGCATTTT. Protein product: CASTRDRGRGNQPQHF. V and J are TRBV12-3 or TRBV12-4 and TRBJ1-5, with TRBD1 identical over 12 bases. This CDR3 has 16 residues. V shed 7 bases and J 4 bases; nucleotides not matched to a gene: 8.

The chain couples TRBV28 to TRBJ1-2; D not certain. Germline V CDR1 and CDR2: MDHEN, SYDVKM. CDR3 size: 15 residues. V was pared by 3 bases and J by 7 bases, with 18 bases between. This CDR3 is CASSFPLPMGSGYTF. The CDR3 DNA follows: TGTGCCAGCAGTTTCCCCCTCCCCATGGGTAGTGGCTACACCTTC.

This clonotype was counted many times. The V gene is TRBV5-1, the J gene TRBJ2-2; 10 bases line up with TRBD1. Germline CDR1 and CDR2: SGHRS and YFSETQ. With 4 bases clipped from V and 5 bases from J, the junction kept 8 bases outside the gene matches. The CDR3 is 16 residues long. The CDR3 DNA reads as TGCGCCAGCAGCAGCGCAAGGACAGGGGGGACCGGGGAGCTGTTTTTT. Translating gives CASSSARTGGTGELFF. Together with reference TRBV5-1 and TRBJ2-2, the CDR3 gives the full variable domain: KAGVTQTPRYLIKTRGQQVTLSCSPISGHRSVSWYQQTPGQGLQFLFEYFSETQRNKGNFPGRFSGRQFSNSRSEMNVSTLELGDSALYLCASSSARTGGTGELFFGEGSRLTVL.

This clonotype was recorded many times. The V call is TRBV11-2, the J call TRBJ2-3; 7 positions match TRBD1. V lost 5 bases, J lost 0 bases, and 5 bases stayed unmatched. The CDR3 is 15 residues long. Germline V gives CDR1 SGHAT, CDR2 FQNNGV. The DNA for the CDR3 is TGTGCCAGCAGCCTGGACAGGTTCAGCACAGATACGCAGTATTTT. Its translation is CASSLDRFSTDTQYF.

This clonotype was seen repeatedly, ten times or more. The genes are TRBV12-3 or TRBV12-4 and TRBJ2-3; D is perhaps TRBD1 (6 bases). V was clipped by 3 bases and J by 5 bases, with 18 bases between them. This CDR3 comprises 16 residues. The CDR3 DNA sequence: TGTGCCAGCAGTTTCGGCCATGGGACACCCCTAGATACGCAGTATTTT. It codes for CASSFGHGTPLDTQYF.